The 16 T cell receptor beta chains below all came from one sample that was sequenced in a study of OX40 agonist ivuxolimab in advanced cancers. Some clones are missing from TCRdb's copy, which holds only in-frame ones; the method was immunoSEQ multiplex PCR. The repertoire has roughly 100,000 clones, 70% to 85% of them found once; the top ten carry 3% to 4%. Source: CD4+ or CD8+ T cells sorted from blood, taken in a trial of the OX40 agonist ivuxolimab. All receptors come from an adult with an advanced solid tumor such as melanoma, head and neck, liver or kidney cancer.

The chain couples TRBV2 to TRBJ1-2; perhaps TRBD1 as D (6 bases). The CDR3 contains 12 residues. V was clipped by 9 bases and J by 2 bases, with 10 bases between them. The germline V gene has CDR1 SNHLY and CDR2 FYNNEI. CDR3 sequence: CASEQGNYGYTF. The CDR3 DNA reads TGTGCCAGTGAACAGGGAAACTATGGCTACACCTTC.

J is TRBJ1-4 and V is TRBV28; no clear D gene. Trimming took 3 bases from V and 0 from J, leaving 8 bases between them. CDR1 MDHEN and CDR2 SYDVKM come from the germline V gene. The CDR3 is 15 amino acids. The CDR3 coding sequence is TGTGCCAGCAGTTTTACGGACTCAACTAATGAAAAACTGTTTTTT. As protein: CASSFTDSTNEKLFF.

The chain employs TRBV13 and TRBJ2-7; the match to TRBD1 covers 7 bases. The CDR3 totals 12 residues. CDR1 is PRHDT and CDR2 is FYEKMQ in the germline V gene (reference sequence). J gave up 3 bases and V 5 bases, and 1 base lay outside the gene matches. CDR3 loop: CASSRDSYEQYF. The CDR3 DNA follows: TGTGCCAGCAGCCGGGACAGCTACGAGCAGTACTTC.

The V call is TRBV6-6, the J call TRBJ2-2; 8 bases are shared with TRBD1. Trimming at V came to 2 bases and at J to 5 bases, leaving 7 bases not matched to a gene. This CDR3 is 16 amino acids long. The V gene's germline CDR1 is MNHNY and CDR2 SVGAGI (reference sequence). The CDR3 loop is CASSYLAGGETGELFF. The CDR3 DNA reads TGTGCCAGCAGTTACCTCGCAGGGGGCGAGACCGGGGAGCTGTTTTTT.

J is TRBJ2-3 and V is TRBV30; 7 bases line up with TRBD2. The J segment lost 4 bases and the V segment lost 3 bases, leaving 4 bases of the junction unmatched. The V gene's germline CDR1 is GTSNPN and CDR2 SVGIG (reference sequence). The CDR3 sequence is 13 residues long. CDR3 nucleotide sequence: TGTGCCTGGAGGTGGGAGGGCCCAGATACGCAGTATTTT. Encoded protein: CAWRWEGPDTQYF.

The rearrangement links TRBV6-6 to TRBJ2-7; possibly TRBD2 for D (6 bases). V shed 6 bases and J shed 5 bases, with 17 bases lying between them. The CDR3 contains 14 residues. Looked up from germline, CDR1 is MNHNY and CDR2 is SVGAGI (reference sequence). CDR3 in DNA: TGTGCCAGCAGCCCGCTAGAGGGAGGCGACGAGCAGTACTTC. This encodes CASSPLEGGDEQYF.

The chain recombines TRBV14 with TRBJ2-1, with a possible D match to TRBD1 (6 bases). Germline values: CDR1 SGHDN, CDR2 FVKESK. The CDR3 extends over 17 amino acids. V was pared by 3 bases and J by 6 bases, with 21 bases between. The CDR3 region is CASSHSRGLGLVNEQFF. The CDR3 DNA is TGTGCCAGCAGCCATAGCAGGGGATTAGGACTCGTCAATGAGCAGTTCTTC.

The V gene is TRBV5-1, the J gene TRBJ2-2, with 10 bases aligning to TRBD1. CDR3 length equals 16 residues. V trimming: 4 bases; J trimming: 4 bases; junction bases outside the gene matches: 7. CDR1 is SGHRS and CDR2 is YFSETQ in the germline V gene. The CDR3 here is CASSIWRDRGTGELFF. The CDR3, as DNA: TGCGCCAGCAGCATATGGCGGGACAGGGGCACCGGGGAGCTGTTTTTT.

In its sample, this clone was seen once. This chain joins TRBV13 and TRBJ2-5, with TRBD2 as a possible D gene (6 bases). V lost 7 bases, J lost 6 bases, and 21 bases lay in between. The germline V gene has CDR1 PRHDT and CDR2 FYEKMQ (reference sequence). The CDR3 covers 15 residues. The CDR3 is CASTWGGEQRKTQYF. DNA of the CDR3: TGTGCCAGCACCTGGGGCGGGGAGCAAAGGAAGACCCAGTACTTC.

V and J are TRBV10-3 and TRBJ2-7; TRBD2 aligns across 11 bases. This CDR3 contains 17 residues. Unmatched junction bases numbered 10, after V lost 5 bases and J lost 1 base. Per the germline V gene, CDR1 is ENHRY and CDR2 is SYGVKD. The CDR3 region has the DNA TGTGCCATCAGTCCGGGACTAGCGGTACCCGGTTCCTACGAGCAGTACTTC. Amino acids: CAISPGLAVPGSYEQYF.

The chain has TRBV7-8 and TRBJ2-1; D may be TRBD1 (6 bases). CDR3 length: 16 amino acids. The V gene lost 5 bases and the J gene lost 7 bases, with 21 bases spanning the gap. Germline-derived CDR1 and CDR2 are SGHVS and FQNEAQ. The CDR3 here is CASSPNRVNLGNEQFF. For the CDR3, the DNA is TGTGCCAGCAGCCCGAACAGGGTTAATTTAGGAAATGAGCAGTTCTTC.

This chain links TRBV9 with TRBJ2-6; no reliable D call. Germline V CDR1 and CDR2: SGDLS, YYNGEE. Trimming stripped 0 bases from V and 2 bases from J, with 0 bases between. This CDR3 has 13 residues. CDR3 protein: CASSVAGANVLTF. CDR3 bases: TGTGCCAGCAGCGTAGCTGGGGCCAACGTCCTGACTTTC. Full variable domain (missing parts from reference TRBV9 and TRBJ2-6): DSGVTQTPKHLITATGQRVTLRCSPRSGDLSVYWYQQSLDQGLQFLIQYYNGEERAKGNILERFSAQQFPDLHSELNLSSLELGDSALYFCASSVAGANVLTFGAGSRLTVL.

The chain recombines TRBV19 with TRBJ1-1; D unresolved. Per germline, CDR1 LNHDA and CDR2 SQIVND (reference sequence). This CDR3 contains 13 residues. The V end lost 1 base, the J end lost 1 base, and 4 bases lay between the germline ends. CDR3: CASSIGTNTEAFF. The DNA of the CDR3 is TGTGCCAGTAGTATAGGAACGAACACTGAAGCTTTCTTT.

The chain employs TRBV5-1 and TRBJ2-3; perhaps TRBD1 as D (6 bases). Between the trimmed V and J ends, which lost 6 bases and 2 bases, there was a span of 7 bases. This CDR3 is built from 12 residues. Per germline, CDR1 SGHRS and CDR2 YFSETQ. The CDR3 DNA reads as TGCGCCAGCAAGGGGGACACAGATACGCAGTATTTT. This encodes CASKGDTDTQYF. The full variable domain, with the rest looked up from reference TRBV5-1 and TRBJ2-3, is KAGVTQTPRYLIKTRGQQVTLSCSPISGHRSVSWYQQTPGQGLQFLFEYFSETQRNKGNFPGRFSGRQFSNSRSEMNVSTLELGDSALYLCASKGDTDTQYFGPGTRLTVL.

The chain uses TRBV4-1 and TRBJ2-7; D is perhaps TRBD2 (5 bases). Germline V gives CDR1 MGHRA, CDR2 YSYEKL. Trimming shortened V by 1 base and J by 3 bases, and 13 bases separated the two germline ends. The CDR3 has 15 amino acids. CDR3 protein: CASSQGPLGFYEQYF. DNA for the CDR3: TGCGCCAGCAGCCAAGGCCCACTAGGGTTCTACGAGCAGTACTTC.

V gene TRBV6-7 combines with J gene TRBJ2-5, with D hard to call. TRBV6-7 is flagged as an ORF with uncertain function. CDR3 length: 14 residues. V shed 0 bases and J shed 4 bases, with 9 bases lying between them. CDR3 residues: CASSYSNYRETQYF. Written as DNA, the CDR3 is TGTGCCAGCAGTTACTCGAACTACAGAGAGACCCAGTACTTC.